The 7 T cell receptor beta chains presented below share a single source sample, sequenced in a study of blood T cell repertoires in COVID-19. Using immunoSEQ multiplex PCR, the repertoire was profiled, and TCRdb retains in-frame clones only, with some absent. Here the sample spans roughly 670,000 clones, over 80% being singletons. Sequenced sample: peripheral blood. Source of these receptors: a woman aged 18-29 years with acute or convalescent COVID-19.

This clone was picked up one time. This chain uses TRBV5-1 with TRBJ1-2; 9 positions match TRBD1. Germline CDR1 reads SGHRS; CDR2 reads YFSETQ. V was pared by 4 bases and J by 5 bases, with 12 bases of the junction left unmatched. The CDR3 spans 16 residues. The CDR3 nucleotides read TGCGCCAGCAGCCCAACCTCCAGACAGGGGGATTATGGCTACACCTTC. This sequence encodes CASSPTSRQGDYGYTF.

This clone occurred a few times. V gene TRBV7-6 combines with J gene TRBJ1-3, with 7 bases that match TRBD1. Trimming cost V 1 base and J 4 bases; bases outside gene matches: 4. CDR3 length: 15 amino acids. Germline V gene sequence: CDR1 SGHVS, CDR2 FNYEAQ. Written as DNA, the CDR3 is TGTGCCAGCAGCTTAGGGAGGGGGCTCGGAAACACCATATATTTT. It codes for CASSLGRGLGNTIYF.

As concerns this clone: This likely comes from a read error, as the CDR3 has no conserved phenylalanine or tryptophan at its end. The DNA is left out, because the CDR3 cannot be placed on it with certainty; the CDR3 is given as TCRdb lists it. The CDR3 reads CASSLVVCWRRV. The rearrangement joins TRBV11-2 to TRBJ1-1. The germline CDR1 and CDR2 sequences are SGHAT and FQNNGV. Inclusive of both ends, the CDR3 amounts to 12 amino acids.

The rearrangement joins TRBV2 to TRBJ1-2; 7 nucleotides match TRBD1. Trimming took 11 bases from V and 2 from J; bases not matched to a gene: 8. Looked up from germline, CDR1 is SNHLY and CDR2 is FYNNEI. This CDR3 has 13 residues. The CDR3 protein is CAVFGTANYGYTF. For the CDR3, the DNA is TGTGCCGTCTTCGGGACAGCGAACTATGGCTACACCTTC. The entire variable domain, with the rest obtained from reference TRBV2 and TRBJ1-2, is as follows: EPEVTQTPSHQVTQMGQEVILRCVPISNHLYFYWYRQILGQKVEFLVSFYNNEISEKSEIFDDQFSVERPDGSNFTLKIRSTKLEDSAMYFCAVFGTANYGYTFGSGTRLTVV.

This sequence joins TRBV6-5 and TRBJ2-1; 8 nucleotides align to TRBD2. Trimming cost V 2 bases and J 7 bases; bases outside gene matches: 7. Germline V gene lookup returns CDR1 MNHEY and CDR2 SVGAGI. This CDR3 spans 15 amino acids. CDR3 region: CASSYNGGVLNEQFF. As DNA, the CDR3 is TGTGCCAGCAGTTACAACGGGGGGGTCCTAAATGAGCAGTTCTTC.

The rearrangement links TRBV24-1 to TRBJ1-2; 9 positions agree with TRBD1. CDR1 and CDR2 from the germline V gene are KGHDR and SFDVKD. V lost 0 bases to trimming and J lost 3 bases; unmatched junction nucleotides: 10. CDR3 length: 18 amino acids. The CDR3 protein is CATSDLDRDREIHYGYTF. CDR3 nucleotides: TGTGCCACCAGTGATTTGGATCGGGACAGGGAAATCCACTATGGCTACACCTTC.

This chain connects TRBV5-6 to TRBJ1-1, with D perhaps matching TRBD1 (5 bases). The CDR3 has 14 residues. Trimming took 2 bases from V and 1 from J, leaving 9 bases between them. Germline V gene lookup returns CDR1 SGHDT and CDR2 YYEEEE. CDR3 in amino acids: CASSFPGKNTEAFF. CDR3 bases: TGTGCCAGCAGCTTTCCAGGGAAGAACACTGAAGCTTTCTTT.